What follows are 4 T cell receptor beta chains derived from one specimen sequenced in a study of T cells after yellow fever vaccination. Each CDR3 protein is one row after TCRdb ran MiXCR on the 5' RACE reads. The table has 200,000 to 300,000 distinct CDR3 sequences, 5.5% to 8.5% seen once; the top ten hold 0.8% to 1.2%. This sample comprised CD4+ T cells sorted from PBMCs, obtained on the day of the yellow fever booster vaccination. The receptors here all came from a man in his thirties or forties who received the YFV17D yellow fever vaccine.

This clonotype was seen repeatedly, ten times or more. The V call is TRBV20-1, the J call TRBJ2-5; the match to TRBD1 covers 9 bases. The germline CDR1 and CDR2 sequences are DFQATT and SNEGSKA (reference sequence). This CDR3 is built from 14 residues. V shed 7 bases and J 4 bases; nucleotides not matched to a gene: 10. CDR3 nucleotide sequence: TGCAGTGTTGACAGGGGGTATACCATAGAGACCCAGTACTTC. Protein: CSVDRGYTIETQYF.

This clonotype was recorded at least ten times. This rearrangement joins TRBV20-1 to TRBJ2-5; D possibly corresponds to TRBD2 (5 bases). CDR1 is DFQATT, CDR2 SNEGSKA, per germline (reference sequence). Between the trimmed V and J ends, which lost 3 bases and 7 bases, there was a span of 9 bases. This CDR3 contains 11 residues. The CDR3 nucleotides are TGCAGTGCTAGGAGGGTTGGGACCCAGTACTTC. Translation: CSARRVGTQYF.

This clonotype was seen a few times. The V gene is TRBV20-1, the J gene TRBJ1-5; no clear D gene. Looked up from germline, CDR1 is DFQATT and CDR2 is SNEGSKA (reference sequence). CDR3 size: 15 residues. V was clipped by 2 bases and J by 0 bases, with 11 bases between them. The DNA of the CDR3 is TGCAGTGCTAGAACTACTGTCAATAGCAATCAGCCCCAGCATTTT. Translating it yields CSARTTVNSNQPQHF.

This CDR3 reads CSVGQGDSPLHF. CDR3 nucleotide sequence: TGCAGCGTTGGACAGGGGGATTCACCCCTCCACTTT. The chain carries TRBV29-1 and TRBJ1-6; 9 positions agree with TRBD1. This CDR3 region has 12 residues. CDR1 is SQVTM and CDR2 is ANQGSEA in the germline V gene. The ends lost 4 bases at V and 8 bases at J; junction bases unmatched: 0.